The clone carrying this TCR beta chain was counted a few times. Its antigen is not known. This sample was included in a study of cytomegalovirus exposure and HLA in healthy donors. Study-level points and caveats: High sensitivity and specificity were reportedly achieved when the classifier diagnosed cytomegalovirus status.

PCR involved 60 Vbeta and 13 Jbeta primers. TCRdb keeps only in-frame clones here, not all; method: immunoSEQ multiplex PCR. The sample lists around 130,000 clones, roughly 70% occurring once. V lost 7 bases to trimming and J lost 0 bases, with 16 bases between them. In germline, CDR1 is SQVTM, CDR2 ANQGSEA. The CDR3 covers 15 residues. Sequences were obtained from PBMCs. V gene TRBV29-1 combines with J gene TRBJ2-4; D might be TRBD2 (5 bases). The sequence derives from a man aged 35 to 55 in good health and CMV-seropositive. The DNA of the CDR3 is TGCAGCGCCGCAAGGGAGCGTCTAGCCAAAAACATTCAGTACTTC. Protein: CSAARERLAKNIQYF.